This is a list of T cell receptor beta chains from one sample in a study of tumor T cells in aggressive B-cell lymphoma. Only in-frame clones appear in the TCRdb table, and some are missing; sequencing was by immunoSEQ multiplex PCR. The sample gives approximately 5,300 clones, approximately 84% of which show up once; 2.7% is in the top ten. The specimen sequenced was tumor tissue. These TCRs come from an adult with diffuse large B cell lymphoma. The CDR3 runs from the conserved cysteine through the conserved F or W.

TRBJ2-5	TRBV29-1	CSPARGGPCLQETQYF
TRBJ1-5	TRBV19	CASSIGQYQPQHF
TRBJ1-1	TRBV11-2	CASSLDWWDIMNTEAFF
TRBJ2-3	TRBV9	CASSVVVLTDTQYF
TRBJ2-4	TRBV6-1	CASRLAGTDDIQYF
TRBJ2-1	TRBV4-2	CASSQDREYNEQFF
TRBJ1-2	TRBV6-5	CASRLRGKDYGYTF
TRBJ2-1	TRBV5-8	CASRAPPGTQYNEQFF
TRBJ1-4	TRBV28	CASSFAGAQNEKLFF
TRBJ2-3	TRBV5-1	CASQRVGGRGSTDTQYF
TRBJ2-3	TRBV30	CAWSRTGSPTDTQYF
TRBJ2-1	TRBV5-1	CASSRQGNEQFF
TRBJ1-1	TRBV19	CASSIGDITNTEAFF
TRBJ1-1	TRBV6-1	CASSSGQGGDTEAFF
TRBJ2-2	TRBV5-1	CASSRSVNTGELFF
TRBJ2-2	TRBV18	CASSHMAGFTGELFF
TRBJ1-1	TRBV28	CASSDDTMNTEAFF
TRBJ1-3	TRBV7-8	CASSLVGGRGNTIYF
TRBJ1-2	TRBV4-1	CASSQESYYGYTF
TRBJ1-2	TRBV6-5	CASRATGQSLYGYTF
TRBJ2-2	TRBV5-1	CASSGDLTGELFF
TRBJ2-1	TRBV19	CASSIDLFLYNEQFF
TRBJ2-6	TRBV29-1	CSVELYGGSSGANVLTF
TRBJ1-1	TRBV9	CASSVMGIGDTEAFF
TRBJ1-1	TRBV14	CASSPGGWSEAFF
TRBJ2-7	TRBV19	CASSRDTSLYEQYF
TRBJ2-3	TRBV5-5	CASKLGGLAVTDTQYF
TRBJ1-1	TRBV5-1	CASSESTSGRTEAFF
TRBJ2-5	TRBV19	CASPTPRTQYF
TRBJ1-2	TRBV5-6	CASSLLDRDGYTF
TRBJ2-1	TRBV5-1	CASSLAGDRVSNEQFF
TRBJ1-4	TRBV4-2	CASSQDTPQTNEKLFF
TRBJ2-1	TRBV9	CASSTTSVEQFF
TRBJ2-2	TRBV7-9	CASSLIVGELFF
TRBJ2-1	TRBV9	CASSVAGTSVVYEQFF
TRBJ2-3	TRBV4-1	CASSQALRQNTDTQYF
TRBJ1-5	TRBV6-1	CASRTPGQGYQPQHF
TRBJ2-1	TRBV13	CASSRTGTSGTREQFF
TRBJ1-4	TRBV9	CASSVAGGLNEKLFF
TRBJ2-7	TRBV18	CASSQSGGPSGEQYF
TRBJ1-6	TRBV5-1	CASSVDRDKNSPLHF
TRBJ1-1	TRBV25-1	CASSYSTWTEAFF
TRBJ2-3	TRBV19	CASSMERSYRTDTQYF
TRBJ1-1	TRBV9	CASSVGKEILNTEAFF
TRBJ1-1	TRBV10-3	CAIFDNLFAEAFF
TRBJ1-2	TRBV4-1	CASSQVSGGYGYTF
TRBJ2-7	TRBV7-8	CASSLVPGGIYEQYF
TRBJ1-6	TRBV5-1	CASSLVGADNSPLHF
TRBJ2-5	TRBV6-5	CASRERLHQETQYF
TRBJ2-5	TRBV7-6	CASSFPGYQETQYF
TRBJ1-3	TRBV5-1	CASSLQGAGNTIYF
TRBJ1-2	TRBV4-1	CASSLSDRAPNYGYTF
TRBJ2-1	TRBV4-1	CASSQTPRRESHNEQFF
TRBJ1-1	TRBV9	CASSVVGAMNTEAFF
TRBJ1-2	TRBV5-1	CASSLGFRGHGYTF
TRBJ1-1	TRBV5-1	CASSLTGMNTEAFF
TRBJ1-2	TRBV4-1	CASSQTGFYGYTF
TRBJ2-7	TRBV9	CASSPRQGSYEQYF
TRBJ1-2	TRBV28	CASRGSFDYGYTF
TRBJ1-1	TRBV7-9	CASSPTGGTEAFF